The 11 T cell receptor beta chains reported below all come from one sample, sequenced in a study of blood T cell repertoires in COVID-19. The data were produced by immunoSEQ multiplex PCR, yet TCRdb's version contains in-frame clones alone and is incomplete. This table has 35,000 to 50,000 clones, 80% to 90% appearing once. The sequencing sample was made of peripheral blood. These receptors came from a man aged 65-85 years with active COVID-19.

V gene TRBV6-1 combines with J gene TRBJ1-4; a weak D match, TRBD1 (6 bases). Germline assignment: CDR1 MNHNS and CDR2 SASEGT. Trimming took 2 bases from V and 5 from J, leaving 12 bases between them. This CDR3 is built from 15 residues. CDR3 in amino acids: CASSELPGENEKLFF. The CDR3 bases are TGTGCCAGCAGTGAACTCCCAGGGGAGAATGAAAAACTGTTTTTT.

The genes are TRBV7-9 and TRBJ2-5; possible D gene TRBD1, 6 bases. The CDR3 has 15 amino acids. V lost 5 bases and J lost 5, with 18 bases in between. Germline V gene data show CDR1 as SEHNR and CDR2 as FQNEAQ (reference sequence). In nucleotides, the CDR3 is TGTGCCAGCAGCAGACCCGGACAGTCCGGGGAGACCCAGTACTTC. Residues: CASSRPGQSGETQYF.

CDR3: CASSSWTSGAQETQYF. The CDR3 DNA reads TGCGCCAGCAGCTCATGGACTAGCGGGGCCCAAGAGACCCAGTACTTC. This sequence joins TRBV5-1 and TRBJ2-5; 12 bases map to TRBD2. There are 16 residues in the CDR3. J lost 1 base, V lost 3 bases, and 4 bases had no gene match. Germline loops: CDR1 SGHRS, CDR2 YFSETQ. The full variable domain, in which reference TRBV5-1 and TRBJ2-5 provide the parts outside the CDR3, is KAGVTQTPRYLIKTRGQQVTLSCSPISGHRSVSWYQQTPGQGLQFLFEYFSETQRNKGNFPGRFSGRQFSNSRSEMNVSTLELGDSALYLCASSSWTSGAQETQYFGPGTRLLVL.

This clone was recorded only once. CDR3 DNA sequence: TGTGCCACCAGCAGAGAGATGGGACAGGTTAGCAATCAGCCCCAGCATTTT. Translation gives CATSREMGQVSNQPQHF. This rearrangement joins TRBV15 to TRBJ1-5; 8 bases agree with TRBD1. V trimming: 0 bases; J trimming: 0 bases; junction bases outside the gene matches: 4. CDR3 length: 17 amino acids. Germline lookup yields CDR1 LNHNV and CDR2 YYDKDF (reference sequence).

This clone has a single count. In DNA form, the CDR3 reads TGTGCCATCAGTGAGGGCCCAGCCAGGTTGAATACGCAGTATTTT. Its protein is CAISEGPARLNTQYF. V usage is TRBV10-3 and J usage is TRBJ2-3; D is unresolved. The CDR3 runs to 15 residues. Germline-derived CDR1 and CDR2 are ENHRY and SYGVKD. The V end lost 2 bases, the J end lost 7 bases, and 16 bases lay between the germline ends.

V and J are TRBV7-3 and TRBJ2-7, with D perhaps matching TRBD2 (5 bases). The CDR3 totals 14 residues. Germline loops: CDR1 SGHTA, CDR2 FQGTGA. V dropped 1 base and J dropped 6 bases, with 13 bases sitting between them. The CDR3 here is CASSLNPGTGEQYF. The CDR3 DNA reads TGTGCCAGCAGCTTAAACCCGGGAACGGGCGAGCAGTACTTC.

The chain carries TRBV2 and TRBJ1-2; D not certain. Germline lookup yields CDR1 SNHLY and CDR2 FYNNEI. Deletions cut 0 bases from V and 4 bases from J, with 18 bases between. The CDR3 is 17 amino acids. CDR3 nucleotide sequence: TGTGCCAGCAGTGAAGCGCGGGTCTTCGAAATGCGCTATGGCTACACCTTC. The encoded protein is CASSEARVFEMRYGYTF.

CDR3 loop: CASSSRQGEETQYF. For the CDR3, the DNA is TGTGCCAGCAGCTCAAGACAGGGAGAAGAGACCCAGTACTTC. The chain has TRBV11-3 and TRBJ2-5; 7 bases line up with TRBD1. The CDR3 has 14 amino acids. V was pared by 4 bases and J by 3 bases, with 5 bases of the junction left unmatched. Germline assignment: CDR1 SGHNT and CDR2 YENEEA.

This chain connects TRBV19 to TRBJ1-1; D gene uncertain. V lost 2 bases to trimming and J lost 3 bases, with 7 bases between them. This CDR3 spans 13 amino acids. CDR1 is LNHDA and CDR2 is SQIVND in the germline V gene (reference sequence). CDR3 in DNA: TGTGCCAGTAGTATACGGGGAGACACTGAAGCTTTCTTT. Translating gives CASSIRGDTEAFF.

The chain uses TRBV18 and TRBJ1-2; the D is unclear. There are 14 residues in the CDR3. CDR1 is KGHSH and CDR2 is LQKENI in the germline V gene. Trimming took off 2 bases at V and 7 bases at J, with 14 bases between the two ends. CDR3 region: CASSPNDGSIGYTF. CDR3 sequence (DNA): TGTGCCAGCTCACCAAACGACGGGTCTATTGGCTACACCTTC.

This clone was found a few times. This chain connects TRBV6-5 to TRBJ2-7; TRBD1 aligns across 7 bases. The CDR3 consists of 14 residues. V was pared by 2 bases and J by 1 base, with 2 bases of the junction left unmatched. CDR1 is MNHEY, CDR2 SVGAGI, per germline. In DNA, the CDR3 is TGTGCCAGCAGTTACAAGGGGGCTTCCTACGAGCAGTACTTC. Protein product: CASSYKGASYEQYF.